A selection of T cell receptor beta chains follows, all from one sample in a study of blood T cell repertoires in COVID-19. Data came from immunoSEQ multiplex PCR; TCRdb stores just in-frame clones and leaves some out. Of more than 300,000 clones listed, 85% to 90% are singletons. Material for sequencing was PBMCs or T cells enriched from blood (not recorded which). These receptors were collected from a young woman who had recovered from COVID-19. Both conserved end residues are part of each CDR3. Fields, in order: J gene, V gene, clone size, CDR3 length, D gene, CDR3 protein, CDR3 DNA. The D gene is left open where the match is weak. Size is omitted from some rows. Given values are once, few, many or a class for expanded clones.

j_gene: TRBJ1-4; v_gene: TRBV24-1; abundance: .; len: 15; d_gene: .; CDR3aa: CATSERGGEDEKLFF; CDR3nt: TGTGCCACCAGTGAAAGGGGAGGGGAGGATGAAAAACTGTTTTTT
j_gene: TRBJ2-3; v_gene: TRBV10-3; abundance: .; len: 17; d_gene: TRBD1; CDR3aa: CAIRGQGAMHNTDTQYF; CDR3nt: TGTGCCATCAGGGGACAGGGGGCGATGCACAACACAGATACGCAGTATTTT
j_gene: TRBJ1-2; v_gene: TRBV29-1; abundance: .; len: 9; d_gene: TRBD1; CDR3aa: CSVDEGQVF; CDR3nt: TGCAGCGTTGACGAGGGACAGGTCTTC
j_gene: TRBJ1-1; v_gene: TRBV12-3/TRBV12-4; abundance: .; len: 12; d_gene: .; CDR3aa: CASSFSLSEAFF; CDR3nt: TGTGCCAGCAGTTTTTCTCTCTCTGAAGCTTTCTTT
j_gene: TRBJ1-2; v_gene: TRBV5-1; abundance: .; len: 13; d_gene: .; CDR3aa: CASSLQVRDGYTF; CDR3nt: TGCGCCAGCAGCCTACAGGTCAGGGATGGCTACACCTTC
j_gene: TRBJ2-7; v_gene: TRBV6-5; abundance: .; len: 16; d_gene: TRBD2; CDR3aa: CASSYALAGSLDEQYF; CDR3nt: TGTGCCAGCAGTTACGCACTAGCGGGGTCTCTGGACGAGCAGTACTTC
j_gene: TRBJ1-1; v_gene: TRBV4-1; abundance: .; len: 15; d_gene: TRBD1; CDR3aa: CASSQEGQGHTEAFF; CDR3nt: TGCGCCAGCAGCCAAGAAGGACAGGGGCACACTGAAGCTTTCTTT
j_gene: TRBJ2-7; v_gene: TRBV9; abundance: .; len: 13; d_gene: .; CDR3aa: CASSVDPAYEQYF; CDR3nt: TGTGCCAGCAGCGTAGATCCAGCCTACGAGCAGTACTTC
j_gene: TRBJ2-5; v_gene: TRBV19; abundance: .; len: 14; d_gene: TRBD1; CDR3aa: CASSTGQGVETQYF; CDR3nt: TGTGCCAGTAGTACCGGACAGGGGGTGGAGACCCAGTACTTC
j_gene: TRBJ2-5; v_gene: TRBV19; abundance: .; len: 15; d_gene: TRBD2; CDR3aa: CASSIFWREGETQYF; CDR3nt: TGTGCCAGTAGTATTTTCTGGCGGGAGGGTGAGACCCAGTACTTC
j_gene: TRBJ2-7; v_gene: TRBV5-1; abundance: .; len: 14; d_gene: TRBD2; CDR3aa: CASSPLADSYEQYF; CDR3nt: TGCGCCAGCAGCCCCCTAGCGGATTCCTACGAGCAGTACTTC
j_gene: TRBJ1-2; v_gene: TRBV15; abundance: .; len: 16; d_gene: .; CDR3aa: CATSRDYASGESGYTF; CDR3nt: TGTGCCACCAGCAGAGATTACGCGTCCGGGGAGTCTGGCTACACCTTC
j_gene: TRBJ2-7; v_gene: TRBV27; abundance: .; len: 13; d_gene: TRBD2; CDR3aa: CASSPGLAYEQYF; CDR3nt: TGTGCCAGCAGCCCGGGACTAGCATACGAGCAGTACTTC
j_gene: TRBJ2-1; v_gene: TRBV7-9; abundance: .; len: 15; d_gene: TRBD2; CDR3aa: CASSRLAGTYNEQFF; CDR3nt: TGTGCCAGCAGCCGACTAGCGGGAACCTACAATGAGCAGTTCTTC
j_gene: TRBJ1-2; v_gene: TRBV7-2; abundance: .; len: 12; d_gene: .; CDR3aa: CASSLTGFGYTF; CDR3nt: TGTGCCAGCAGCTTAACAGGTTTTGGCTACACCTTC
j_gene: TRBJ2-1; v_gene: TRBV5-1; abundance: .; len: 15; d_gene: .; CDR3aa: CASSFDGGTYNEQFF; CDR3nt: TGCGCCAGCAGCTTTGATGGGGGCACCTACAATGAGCAGTTCTTC
j_gene: TRBJ1-3; v_gene: TRBV28; abundance: .; len: 16; d_gene: TRBD1; CDR3aa: CASRTAGTGGGNTIYF; CDR3nt: TGTGCCAGCAGGACAGCCGGGACAGGGGGTGGAAACACCATATATTTT
j_gene: TRBJ1-6; v_gene: TRBV3-1/TRBV3-2; abundance: .; len: 12; d_gene: .; CDR3aa: CASSDLDGALHF; CDR3nt: TGTGCCAGCAGCGACTTGGACGGGGCCCTCCACTTT
j_gene: TRBJ1-2; v_gene: TRBV5-1; abundance: .; len: 15; d_gene: .; CDR3aa: CASSGGTATNYGYTF; CDR3nt: TGCGCCAGCAGCGGGGGGACGGCTACTAACTATGGCTACACCTTC
j_gene: TRBJ2-7; v_gene: TRBV27; abundance: .; len: 14; d_gene: TRBD2; CDR3aa: CASSIAGGPGEQYF; CDR3nt: TGTGCCAGCAGTATAGCGGGGGGGCCGGGCGAGCAGTACTTC
j_gene: TRBJ2-7; v_gene: TRBV3-1/TRBV3-2; abundance: .; len: 13; d_gene: .; CDR3aa: CASSLQWFYEQYF; CDR3nt: TGTGCCAGCAGTTTACAGTGGTTCTACGAGCAGTACTTC
j_gene: TRBJ1-1; v_gene: TRBV28; abundance: .; len: 15; d_gene: .; CDR3aa: CASSEEGGQNTEAFF; CDR3nt: TGTGCCAGCAGCGAGGAGGGAGGACAGAACACTGAAGCTTTCTTT
j_gene: TRBJ2-2; v_gene: TRBV5-6; abundance: once; len: 13; d_gene: .; CDR3aa: CASSLRNPGELFF; CDR3nt: TGTGCCAGCAGCCTGAGGAATCCCGGGGAGCTGTTTTTT
j_gene: TRBJ1-1; v_gene: TRBV19; abundance: .; len: 15; d_gene: .; CDR3aa: CASSIAGGINTEAFF; CDR3nt: TGTGCCAGTAGTATAGCGGGGGGGATTAACACTGAAGCTTTCTTT
j_gene: TRBJ2-7; v_gene: TRBV7-2; abundance: .; len: 15; d_gene: TRBD2; CDR3aa: CASSLEWLAGTEQYF; CDR3nt: TGTGCCAGCAGCCTAGAGTGGCTAGCGGGAACCGAGCAGTACTTC
j_gene: TRBJ2-7; v_gene: TRBV7-9; abundance: .; len: 15; d_gene: .; CDR3aa: CASSGFTGTSYEQYF; CDR3nt: TGTGCCAGCAGCGGATTCACAGGGACGTCCTACGAGCAGTACTTC
j_gene: TRBJ2-7; v_gene: TRBV7-9; abundance: .; len: 16; d_gene: .; CDR3aa: CASSLWQGGGHYEQYF; CDR3nt: TGTGCCAGCAGCTTATGGCAGGGGGGCGGGCACTACGAGCAGTACTTC
j_gene: TRBJ1-1; v_gene: TRBV7-9; abundance: .; len: 15; d_gene: TRBD1; CDR3aa: CASSESGTGGTEAFF; CDR3nt: TGTGCCAGCAGCGAATCCGGGACAGGGGGCACTGAAGCTTTCTTT
j_gene: TRBJ1-2; v_gene: TRBV18; abundance: .; len: 14; d_gene: .; CDR3aa: CASSPPAGFYGYTF; CDR3nt: TGTGCCAGCTCACCACCGGCAGGTTTCTATGGCTACACCTTC
j_gene: TRBJ2-1; v_gene: TRBV11-2; abundance: .; len: 15; d_gene: .; CDR3aa: CASSPRSGGSHEQFF; CDR3nt: TGTGCCAGCAGCCCTCGGTCCGGAGGGAGCCATGAGCAGTTCTTC
j_gene: TRBJ1-6; v_gene: TRBV6-4; abundance: .; len: 13; d_gene: .; CDR3aa: CASSEQISSPLHF; CDR3nt: TGTGCCAGCAGTGAACAGATTAGTTCACCCCTCCACTTT
j_gene: TRBJ2-3; v_gene: TRBV5-1; abundance: .; len: 16; d_gene: TRBD2; CDR3aa: CASSLDSGGASDTQYF; CDR3nt: TGCGCCAGCAGCTTGGATAGCGGGGGGGCATCAGATACGCAGTATTTT